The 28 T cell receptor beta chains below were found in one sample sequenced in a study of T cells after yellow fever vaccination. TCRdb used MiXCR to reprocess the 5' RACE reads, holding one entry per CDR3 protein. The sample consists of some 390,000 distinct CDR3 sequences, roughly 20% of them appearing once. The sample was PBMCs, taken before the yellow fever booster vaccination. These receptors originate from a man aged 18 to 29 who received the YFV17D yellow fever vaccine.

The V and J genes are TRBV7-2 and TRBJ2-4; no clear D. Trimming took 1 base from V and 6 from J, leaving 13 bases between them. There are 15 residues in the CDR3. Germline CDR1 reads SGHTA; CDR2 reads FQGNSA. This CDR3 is CASSLEIRLGNIQYF. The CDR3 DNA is TGTGCCAGCAGCTTAGAGATTAGGTTGGGAAACATTCAGTACTTC.

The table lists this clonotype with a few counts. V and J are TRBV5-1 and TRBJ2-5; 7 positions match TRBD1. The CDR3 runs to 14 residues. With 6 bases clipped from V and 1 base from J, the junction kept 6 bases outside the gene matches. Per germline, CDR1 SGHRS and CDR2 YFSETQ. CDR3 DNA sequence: TGCGCCAGCACCCAGGGGGACAGCCAAGAGACCCAGTACTTC. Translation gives CASTQGDSQETQYF.

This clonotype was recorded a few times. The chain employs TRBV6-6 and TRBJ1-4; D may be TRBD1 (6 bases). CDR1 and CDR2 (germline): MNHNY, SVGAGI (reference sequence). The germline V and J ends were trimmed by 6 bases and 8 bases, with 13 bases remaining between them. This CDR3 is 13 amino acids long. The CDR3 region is CASSRRGWEKLFF. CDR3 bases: TGTGCCAGCAGCCGCAGGGGTTGGGAAAAACTGTTTTTT.

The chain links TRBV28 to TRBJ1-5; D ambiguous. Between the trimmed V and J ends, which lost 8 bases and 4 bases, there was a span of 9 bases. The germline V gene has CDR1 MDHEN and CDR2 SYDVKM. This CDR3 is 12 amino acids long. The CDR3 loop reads CASRIGNQPQHF. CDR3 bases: TGTGCCAGCCGGATCGGAAATCAGCCCCAGCATTTT.

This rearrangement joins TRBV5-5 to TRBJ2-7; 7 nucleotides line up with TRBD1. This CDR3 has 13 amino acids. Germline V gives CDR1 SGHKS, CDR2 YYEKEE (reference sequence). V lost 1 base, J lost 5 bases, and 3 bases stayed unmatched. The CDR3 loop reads CASSLNRGHEQYV. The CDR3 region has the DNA TGTGCCAGCAGCTTGAACAGGGGCCACGAGCAGTACGTC.

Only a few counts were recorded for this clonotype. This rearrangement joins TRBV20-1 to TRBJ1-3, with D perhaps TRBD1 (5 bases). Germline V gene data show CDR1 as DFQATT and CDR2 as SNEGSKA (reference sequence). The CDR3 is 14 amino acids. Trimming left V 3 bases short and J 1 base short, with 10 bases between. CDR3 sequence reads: CSARGVGSGNTIYF. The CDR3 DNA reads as TGCAGTGCTAGGGGGGTCGGGTCTGGAAACACCATATATTTT.

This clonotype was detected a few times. CDR3 bases: TGTGCCAGCAGCCCCGATTCAGTCGCAGTTAACTATGGCTACACCTTC. The encoded protein is CASSPDSVAVNYGYTF. This sequence joins TRBV7-8 and TRBJ1-2; D is unclear. Germline assignment: CDR1 SGHVS and CDR2 FQNEAQ. CDR3 length: 16 amino acids. V gave up 5 bases and J gave up 1 base, with 17 bases separating them. The full variable domain, with the rest looked up from reference TRBV7-8 and TRBJ1-2, is GAGVSQSPRYKVAKRGQDVALRCDPISGHVSLFWYQQALGQGPEFLTYFQNEAQLDKSGLPSDRFFAERPEGSVSTLKIQRTQQEDSAVYLCASSPDSVAVNYGYTFGSGTRLTVV.

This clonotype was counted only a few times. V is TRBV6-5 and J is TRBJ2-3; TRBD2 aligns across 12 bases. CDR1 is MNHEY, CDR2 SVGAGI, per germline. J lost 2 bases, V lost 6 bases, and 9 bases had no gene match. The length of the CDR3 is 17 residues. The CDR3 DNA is TGTGCCAGCAGCTCCCCGCGACTAGCGGGGGTCACAGATACGCAGTATTTT. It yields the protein CASSSPRLAGVTDTQYF.

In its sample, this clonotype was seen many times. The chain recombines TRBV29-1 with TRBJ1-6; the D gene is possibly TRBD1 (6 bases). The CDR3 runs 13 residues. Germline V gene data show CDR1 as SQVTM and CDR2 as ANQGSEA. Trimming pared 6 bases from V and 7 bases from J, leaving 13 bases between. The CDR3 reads CSVGADRNSPLHF. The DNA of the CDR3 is TGCAGCGTGGGGGCAGATAGAAATTCACCCCTCCACTTT.

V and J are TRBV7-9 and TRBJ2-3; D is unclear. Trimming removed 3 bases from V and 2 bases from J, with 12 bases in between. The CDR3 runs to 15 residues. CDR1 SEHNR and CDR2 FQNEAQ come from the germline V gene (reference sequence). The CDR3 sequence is CASSLAGRNTDTQYF. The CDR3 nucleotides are TGTGCCAGCAGCTTGGCTGGACGGAACACAGATACGCAGTATTTT.

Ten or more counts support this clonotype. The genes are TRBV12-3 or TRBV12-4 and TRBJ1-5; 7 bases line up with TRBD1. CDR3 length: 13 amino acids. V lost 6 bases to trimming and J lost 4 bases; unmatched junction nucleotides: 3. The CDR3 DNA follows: TGTGCCAGCAGCCGGGACAGAAATCAGCCCCAGCATTTT. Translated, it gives CASSRDRNQPQHF.

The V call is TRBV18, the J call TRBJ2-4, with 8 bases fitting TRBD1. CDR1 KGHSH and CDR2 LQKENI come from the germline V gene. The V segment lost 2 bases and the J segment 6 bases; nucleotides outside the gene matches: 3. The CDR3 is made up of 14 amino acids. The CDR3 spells CASSPGDRGNIQYF. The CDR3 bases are TGTGCCAGCTCACCAGGCGACAGGGGAAACATTCAGTACTTC.

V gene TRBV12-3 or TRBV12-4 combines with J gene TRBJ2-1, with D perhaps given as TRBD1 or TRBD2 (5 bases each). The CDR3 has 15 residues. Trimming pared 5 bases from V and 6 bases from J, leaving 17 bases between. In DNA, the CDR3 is TGTGCCAGCAGTCCCGGGACGGGCTTTTTCAATGAGCAGTTCTTC. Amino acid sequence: CASSPGTGFFNEQFF.

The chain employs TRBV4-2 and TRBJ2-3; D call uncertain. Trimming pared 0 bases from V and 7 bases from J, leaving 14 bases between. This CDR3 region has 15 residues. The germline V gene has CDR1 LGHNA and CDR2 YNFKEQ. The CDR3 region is CASSQDFPPAYTQYF. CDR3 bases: TGTGCCAGCAGCCAAGATTTCCCACCCGCTTATACGCAGTATTTT.

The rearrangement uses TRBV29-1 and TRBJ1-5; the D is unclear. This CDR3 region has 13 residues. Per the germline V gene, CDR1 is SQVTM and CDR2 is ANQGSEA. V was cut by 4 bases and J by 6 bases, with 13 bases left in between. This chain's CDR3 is CSVVGQQGQPQHF. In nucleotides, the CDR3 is TGCAGCGTTGTTGGCCAGCAAGGTCAGCCCCAGCATTTT.

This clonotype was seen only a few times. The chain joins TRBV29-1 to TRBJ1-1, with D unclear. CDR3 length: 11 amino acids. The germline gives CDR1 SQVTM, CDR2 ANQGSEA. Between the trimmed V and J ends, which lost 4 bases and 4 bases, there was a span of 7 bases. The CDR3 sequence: CSVGHLTEAFF. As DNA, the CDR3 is TGCAGCGTTGGCCACCTCACTGAAGCTTTCTTT.

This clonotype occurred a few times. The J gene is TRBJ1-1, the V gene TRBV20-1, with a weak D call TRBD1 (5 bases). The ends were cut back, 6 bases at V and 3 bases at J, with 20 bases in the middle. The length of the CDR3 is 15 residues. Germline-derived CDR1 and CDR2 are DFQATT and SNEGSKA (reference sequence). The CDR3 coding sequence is TGCAGTGCCCCCTTGTCCGGGGCGAGGTACACTGAAGCTTTCTTT. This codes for CSAPLSGARYTEAFF.

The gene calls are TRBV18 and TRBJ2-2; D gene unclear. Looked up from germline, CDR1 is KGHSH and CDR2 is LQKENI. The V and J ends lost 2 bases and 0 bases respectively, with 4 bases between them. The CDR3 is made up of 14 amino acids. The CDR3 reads CASSPYANTGELFF. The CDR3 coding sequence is TGTGCCAGCTCACCATACGCGAACACCGGGGAGCTGTTTTTT.

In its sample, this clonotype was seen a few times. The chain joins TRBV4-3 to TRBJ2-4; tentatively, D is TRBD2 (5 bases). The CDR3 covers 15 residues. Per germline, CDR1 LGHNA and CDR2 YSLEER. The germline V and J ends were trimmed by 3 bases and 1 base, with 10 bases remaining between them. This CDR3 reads CASSQSPGAKNIQYF. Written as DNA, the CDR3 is TGCGCCAGCAGCCAGAGTCCGGGGGCCAAAAACATTCAGTACTTC.

Here the CDR3 DNA reads TGTGCCAGCAGCGAAGCCTCTGGAAACACCATATATTTT. Translating gives CASSEASGNTIYF. This chain connects TRBV9 to TRBJ1-3, with unresolved D. The CDR3 covers 13 residues. Germline values: CDR1 SGDLS, CDR2 YYNGEE. The V gene lost 3 bases and the J gene lost 0 bases, with 4 bases spanning the gap.

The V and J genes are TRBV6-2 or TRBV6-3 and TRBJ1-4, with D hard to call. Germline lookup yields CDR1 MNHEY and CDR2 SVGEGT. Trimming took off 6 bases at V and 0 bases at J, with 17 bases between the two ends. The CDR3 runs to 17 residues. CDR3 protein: CASSPYSQGATNEKLFF. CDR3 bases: TGTGCCAGCAGCCCCTACTCCCAAGGAGCAACTAATGAAAAACTGTTTTTT.

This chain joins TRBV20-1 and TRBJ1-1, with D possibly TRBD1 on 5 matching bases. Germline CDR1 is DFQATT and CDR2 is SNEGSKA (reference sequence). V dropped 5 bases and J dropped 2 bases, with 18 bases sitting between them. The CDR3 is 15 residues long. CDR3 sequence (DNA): TGCAGTGCTGGCCCGCGAGGGACGATAAACACTGAAGCTTTCTTT. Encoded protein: CSAGPRGTINTEAFF.

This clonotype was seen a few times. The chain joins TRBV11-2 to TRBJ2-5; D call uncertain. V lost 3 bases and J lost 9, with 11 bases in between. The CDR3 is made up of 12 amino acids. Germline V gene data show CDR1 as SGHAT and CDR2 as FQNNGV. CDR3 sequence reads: CASSFSPGPQYF. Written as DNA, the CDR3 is TGTGCCAGCAGCTTCAGCCCCGGTCCCCAGTACTTC.

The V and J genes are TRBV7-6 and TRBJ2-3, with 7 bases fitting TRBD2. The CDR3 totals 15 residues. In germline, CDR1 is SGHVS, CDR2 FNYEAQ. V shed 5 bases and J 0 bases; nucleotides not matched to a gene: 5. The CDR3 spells CASSNPSGSTDTQYF. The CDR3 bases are TGTGCCAGCAGCAACCCTAGCGGCAGCACAGATACGCAGTATTTT.

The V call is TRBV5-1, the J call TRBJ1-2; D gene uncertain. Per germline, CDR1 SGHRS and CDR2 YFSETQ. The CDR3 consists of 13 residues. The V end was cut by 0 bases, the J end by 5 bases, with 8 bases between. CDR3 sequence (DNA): TGCGCCAGCAGCTTGGGGGCCGGGTATGGCTACACCTTC. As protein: CASSLGAGYGYTF.

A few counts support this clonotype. The CDR3 sequence is CASSSGQGSWEQYF. The CDR3 region has the DNA TGTGCCAGCAGTTCAGGACAGGGATCGTGGGAGCAGTACTTC. The genes are TRBV12-3 or TRBV12-4 and TRBJ2-7; 8 nucleotides match TRBD1. V shed 4 bases and J 7 bases; nucleotides not matched to a gene: 9. This CDR3 contains 14 residues.

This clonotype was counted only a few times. The CDR3 spells CSVEVIESMGNNYGYTF. DNA for the CDR3: TGCAGCGTTGAAGTTATTGAGTCGATGGGTAATAACTATGGCTACACCTTC. The chain joins TRBV29-1 to TRBJ1-2, with no clear D. The CDR3 contains 17 residues. V was trimmed by 1 base and J by 1 base, leaving 19 bases between them. Germline values: CDR1 SQVTM, CDR2 ANQGSEA.

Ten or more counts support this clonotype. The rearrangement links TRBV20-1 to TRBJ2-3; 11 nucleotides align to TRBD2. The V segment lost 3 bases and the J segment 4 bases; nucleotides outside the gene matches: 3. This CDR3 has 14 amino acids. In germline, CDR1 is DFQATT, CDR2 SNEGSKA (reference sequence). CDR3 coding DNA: TGCAGTGCTAGTGATAGCGGGGGGGCAGATACGCAGTATTTT. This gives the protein CSASDSGGADTQYF.